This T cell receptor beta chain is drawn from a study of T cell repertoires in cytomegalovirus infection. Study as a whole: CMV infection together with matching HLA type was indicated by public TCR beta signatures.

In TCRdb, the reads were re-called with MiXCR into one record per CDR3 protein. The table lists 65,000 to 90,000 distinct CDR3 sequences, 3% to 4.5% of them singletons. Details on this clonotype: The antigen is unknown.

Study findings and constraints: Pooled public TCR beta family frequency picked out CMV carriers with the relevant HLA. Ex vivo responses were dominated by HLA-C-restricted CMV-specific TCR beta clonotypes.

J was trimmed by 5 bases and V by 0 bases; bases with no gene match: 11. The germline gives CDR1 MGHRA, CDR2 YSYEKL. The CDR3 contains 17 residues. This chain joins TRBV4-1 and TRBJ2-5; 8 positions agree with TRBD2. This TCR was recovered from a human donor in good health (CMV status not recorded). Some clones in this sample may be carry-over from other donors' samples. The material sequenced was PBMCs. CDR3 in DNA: TGCGCCAGCAGCCAAGATCGCAGTAGCGGGACCTTTGAGACCCAGTACTTC. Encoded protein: CASSQDRSSGTFETQYF.